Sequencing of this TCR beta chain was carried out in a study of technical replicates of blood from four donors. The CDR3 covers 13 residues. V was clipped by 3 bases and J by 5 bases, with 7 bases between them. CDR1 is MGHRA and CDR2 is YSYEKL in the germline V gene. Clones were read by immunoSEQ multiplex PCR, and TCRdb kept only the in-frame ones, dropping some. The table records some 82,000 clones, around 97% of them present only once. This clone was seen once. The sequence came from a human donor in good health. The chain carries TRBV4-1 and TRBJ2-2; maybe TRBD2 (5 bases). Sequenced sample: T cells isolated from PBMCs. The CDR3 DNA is TGCGCCAGCAGCCATTCGGGGACCGGGGAGCTGTTTTTT. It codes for CASSHSGTGELFF.